Below are 18 T cell receptor beta chains sequenced from a single sample in a study of shared clonotypes between healthy human individuals. The protocol was immunoSEQ multiplex PCR, while the TCRdb copy is restricted to in-frame clones and leaves out a portion. The sample records some 2.1 million clones, about 95% being singletons. CD8 cells regarded as naive lacked CD45RO, were positively chosen for CCR7, and omitted terminally differentiated effector memory CD45RA+ cells. The source material was naive CD8+ T cells sorted from blood. These receptors all stem from a man aged 18 to 30 in good health.

The chain joins TRBV11-2 to TRBJ2-5; D is possibly TRBD2 (6 bases). The CDR3 is 14 residues long. The V end was cut by 1 base, the J end by 3 bases, with 9 bases between. Germline V lookup: CDR1 SGHAT, CDR2 FQNNGV. The CDR3 DNA reads as TGTGCCAGCAGCTTAGGGGGCGGGAAAGAGACCCAGTACTTC. Encoded protein: CASSLGGGKETQYF.

This chain links TRBV7-6 with TRBJ1-2; D is perhaps TRBD1 (5 bases). CDR1 is SGHVS, CDR2 FNYEAQ, per germline. The CDR3 length is 15 residues. V shed 5 bases and J shed 3 bases, with 16 bases lying between them. The CDR3 DNA sequence: TGTGCCAGCAGCAGGGACCCCTTGAAGGACTATGGCTACACCTTC. Protein: CASSRDPLKDYGYTF.

In nucleotides, the CDR3 is TGTGCCAGCAGACCATCTATGACTAGCGGCTTCTACGAGCAGTACTTC. Translation gives CASRPSMTSGFYEQYF. J is TRBJ2-7 and V is TRBV7-6, with 9 bases aligning to TRBD2. CDR1 and CDR2 (germline): SGHVS, FNYEAQ. The V segment lost 6 bases and the J segment 3 bases; nucleotides outside the gene matches: 12. CDR3 length equals 16 residues.

The CDR3 region has the DNA TGTGCCTGGAGTGAAAGGAGCTCCTACAATGAGCAGTTCTTC. Translation gives CAWSERSSYNEQFF. The J gene is TRBJ2-1, the V gene TRBV30; D remains ambiguous. The CDR3 has 14 amino acids. Germline CDR1 GTSNPN, CDR2 SVGIG (reference sequence). V lost 1 base to trimming and J lost 0 bases, with 7 bases between them.

The CDR3 coding sequence is TGTGCCAGCAGTTTCGGGACTAGGGAATCCATTAGCACAGATACGCAGTATTTT. Residues: CASSFGTRESISTDTQYF. The chain carries TRBV28 and TRBJ2-3; TRBD2 matches at 8 bases. The CDR3 has 18 residues. Per the germline V gene, CDR1 is MDHEN and CDR2 is SYDVKM. The ends lost 3 bases at V and 0 bases at J; junction bases unmatched: 11.

J is TRBJ2-5 and V is TRBV28, with 11 bases aligning to TRBD1. The V gene end was trimmed by 3 bases and the J gene end by 3 bases; junction bases not matched to a gene: 6. Germline V gives CDR1 MDHEN, CDR2 SYDVKM. The CDR3 totals 16 residues. This CDR3 is CASSFGPGQGEETQYF. The CDR3 coding sequence is TGTGCCAGCAGTTTCGGACCGGGACAGGGGGAAGAGACCCAGTACTTC.

The genes are TRBV30 and TRBJ2-1, with 12 bases identical to TRBD2. This CDR3 is built from 14 residues. V dropped 3 bases and J dropped 5; count of bases not matched to a gene: 2. Germline V gene sequence: CDR1 GTSNPN, CDR2 SVGIG (reference sequence). The CDR3 loop is CAWRGLAGNNEQFF. CDR3 in DNA: TGTGCCTGGAGAGGACTAGCGGGAAACAATGAGCAGTTCTTC.

V and J are TRBV6-6 and TRBJ2-5; D is ambiguous. The germline V gene has CDR1 MNHNY and CDR2 SVGAGI (reference sequence). The CDR3 sequence is 16 residues long. V was cut by 0 bases and J by 3 bases, with 14 bases left in between. CDR3 region: CASSYSVRGSEETQYF. CDR3 bases: TGTGCCAGCAGTTACTCGGTTCGCGGATCCGAAGAGACCCAGTACTTC.

The CDR3 spells CASSQELEGSGNTIYF. The CDR3 bases are TGCGCCAGCAGCCAAGAGCTCGAGGGGTCTGGAAACACCATATATTTT. The chain employs TRBV4-3 and TRBJ1-3, with D tentatively TRBD1 (5 bases). Trimming took off 0 bases at V and 1 base at J, with 10 bases between the two ends. The CDR3 sequence is 16 residues long. The germline gives CDR1 LGHNA, CDR2 YSLEER.

V and J are TRBV5-4 and TRBJ1-5, with D maybe TRBD1 (5 bases). V was pared by 0 bases and J by 7 bases, with 8 bases between. Germline V CDR1 and CDR2: SGHNT, YYREEE (reference sequence). This CDR3 has 13 residues. CDR3 in amino acids: CASSLGGDQPQHF. As DNA, the CDR3 is TGTGCCAGCAGCTTGGGGGGGGACCAGCCCCAGCATTTT.

Concerning this clone itself: This CDR3 is also generated by other DNA sequences in the sample. The V call is TRBV4-1, the J call TRBJ2-2, with D uncertain. CDR1 MGHRA and CDR2 YSYEKL come from the germline V gene. The CDR3 runs 14 residues. The V end lost 1 base, the J end lost 1 base, and 4 bases lay between the germline ends. In DNA form, the CDR3 reads TGCGCCAGCAGCCAAGTTCAGAACACCGGGGAGCTGTTTTTT. Encoded protein: CASSQVQNTGELFF.

With respect to this clone: At one boundary the junction diverges from the germline segment, which might be a read error. The V gene is TRBV7-7, the J gene TRBJ2-2; weak D call: TRBD1 (5 bases). There are 15 residues in the CDR3. Germline assignment: CDR1 SSHAT and CDR2 FNYEAQ (reference sequence). CDR3 region: CASSPSAGWIGELFF. The CDR3 nucleotides read TGTGCTAGCAGCCCTTCGGCAGGGTGGATCGGGGAGCTGTTTTTT.

This clone was observed once. This sequence joins TRBV27 and TRBJ2-5, with unresolved D. V was cut by 1 base and J by 2 bases, with 14 bases left in between. From germline, CDR1 is MNHEY and CDR2 SMNVEV (reference sequence). CDR3 size: 16 residues. CDR3 protein: CASSLLYTEVQETQYF. The CDR3 DNA sequence: TGTGCCAGCAGTTTATTGTATACAGAGGTACAAGAGACCCAGTACTTC.

This clone was counted once. V gene TRBV11-2 combines with J gene TRBJ1-1; D is uncertain. CDR1 SGHAT and CDR2 FQNNGV come from the germline V gene. V was shortened by 0 bases and J by 0 bases, with 5 bases between the two germline ends. The CDR3 extends over 14 amino acids. CDR3 loop: CASSLEIMNTEAFF. Here the CDR3 DNA reads TGTGCCAGCAGCTTAGAAATAATGAACACTGAAGCTTTCTTT. The full variable domain, in which reference TRBV11-2 and TRBJ1-1 provide the parts outside the CDR3, is EAGVAQSPRYKIIEKRQSVAFWCNPISGHATLYWYQQILGQGPKLLIQFQNNGVVDDSQLPKDRFSAERLKGVDSTLKIQPAKLEDSAVYLCASSLEIMNTEAFFGQGTRLTVV.

This clone has a single count. The rearrangement uses TRBV28 and TRBJ1-5; 7 positions match TRBD1. This CDR3 spans 15 amino acids. Germline lookup yields CDR1 MDHEN and CDR2 SYDVKM. The trim removed 6 bases at V and 3 bases at J, leaving 8 bases unmatched. The chain's CDR3 is CASRRTGENNQPQHF. The CDR3 DNA reads TGTGCCAGCAGAAGGACAGGCGAAAACAATCAGCCCCAGCATTTT.

CDR3 protein: CASSLAVPAEPYEQYF. The CDR3 coding sequence is TGCGCCAGCAGCTTGGCCGTTCCGGCAGAACCCTACGAGCAGTACTTC. J is TRBJ2-7 and V is TRBV5-1; D is undetermined. CDR1 is SGHRS, CDR2 YFSETQ, per germline. Trimming pared 0 bases from V and 2 bases from J, leaving 15 bases between. This CDR3 contains 16 residues.

This chain joins TRBV5-1 and TRBJ2-5; 10 nucleotides align to TRBD2. The CDR3 totals 15 residues. The trim removed 4 bases at V and 2 bases at J, leaving 5 bases unmatched. Germline CDR1 SGHRS, CDR2 YFSETQ. The CDR3 sequence: CASSAGTSAQETQYF. As DNA, the CDR3 is TGCGCCAGCAGCGCCGGGACTAGCGCTCAAGAGACCCAGTACTTC.

The DNA for the CDR3 is TGTGCCAGCAGTTACTCGTGGGGGGCGTCCTACAATGAGCAGTTCTTC. Amino acids: CASSYSWGASYNEQFF. V usage is TRBV6-5 and J usage is TRBJ2-1; either TRBD1 or TRBD2 may supply D (6 bases each). Germline-derived CDR1 and CDR2 are MNHEY and SVGAGI. Trimming pared 0 bases from V and 1 base from J, leaving 10 bases between. The CDR3 sequence is 16 residues long.